Sequencing of this T cell receptor beta chain was carried out in a study of blood T cell repertoires in COVID-19. Study summary: Sites in the United States, Italy and Spain provided acute and convalescent COVID-19 samples. The analysed material was cDNA or gDNA that came from T cells, B-cell-depleted T cells, or PBMCs.

Method: immunoSEQ multiplex PCR; TCRdb's copy keeps in-frame clones and lacks some. The table has 380,000 or so clones, 75% to 90% seen once. One Seattle source followed patients from active infection through their disease course. The CDR3 loop spans 13 amino acids. Germline-derived CDR1 and CDR2 are SNHLY and FYNNEI. V shed 6 bases and J shed 3 bases, with 12 bases lying between them. This chain joins TRBV2 and TRBJ2-7; no firm D call. This TCR was sampled from an older woman with COVID-19, enrolled during active disease. Input material: peripheral blood. The CDR3 nucleotides are TGTGCCAGCAGCCCACTTTCTTTCTACGAGCAGTACTTC. Translation: CASSPLSFYEQYF.